This T cell receptor (beta chain) was captured by sequencing in a study of T cells in Graves' hyperthyroidism and ophthalmopathy. This CDR3 is 14 amino acids long. CDR1 is GTSNPN, CDR2 SVGIG, per germline (reference sequence). With 1 base clipped from V and 6 bases from J, the junction kept 5 bases outside the gene matches. Uncontrolled infection, other autoimmune disease, pregnancy or lactation excluded patients. This clonotype was counted many times. Amplified TCR beta CDR3 regions derived from RNA transcripts. TCR CDR3 regions were first amplified by RT-PCR with HTBI primers. TCRdb recomputed calls from the multiplex PCR reads with MiXCR, one row per CDR3 protein. The sample lists roughly 160,000 distinct CDR3 sequences, roughly 10% occurring once.

The sequence derives from a woman aged 18-29 years with Graves' hyperthyroidism that later progressed to Graves' ophthalmopathy. The chain combines TRBV30 with TRBJ2-1; 8 bases match TRBD2. The sequencing input was blood. For the CDR3, the DNA is TGTGCCTGGAGTGGCATAGCGGGAATCAATGAGCAGTTCTTC. Amino acid sequence: CAWSGIAGINEQFF.